This section outlines one T cell receptor beta chain sequence together with its context. PCR was performed using 60 Vbeta and 13 Jbeta primers. Sequencing used immunoSEQ multiplex PCR; TCRdb keeps in-frame clones, though not all of them. The table for this sample gives 150,000 to 200,000 clones. The data were taken from a study of cytomegalovirus exposure and HLA in healthy donors. With 2 bases clipped from V and 2 bases from J, the junction kept 2 bases outside the gene matches. Looked up from germline, CDR1 is KGHSH and CDR2 is LQKENI. The CDR3 runs 15 residues. This sequence was found in a young woman in good health and CMV-seropositive. The source material was PBMCs. The chain recombines TRBV18 with TRBJ1-3; 8 bases map to TRBD1. CDR3 in amino acids: CASSPKQGAGNTIYF. The CDR3 DNA follows: TGTGCCAGCTCACCAAAACAGGGGGCTGGAAACACCATATATTTT.